These T cell receptor beta chains were read from a single sample in a study of OX40 agonist ivuxolimab in advanced cancers. The data were produced by immunoSEQ multiplex PCR, yet TCRdb's version contains in-frame clones alone and is incomplete. The sample lists about 58,000 clones, about nine tenths occurring once. Here the sequenced sample was CD4+ or CD8+ T cells sorted from blood, taken in a trial of the OX40 agonist ivuxolimab. The receptors derive from an adult with an advanced solid tumor such as melanoma, head and neck, liver or kidney cancer. CDR3s include the opening cysteine and the closing phenylalanine or tryptophan. The order of the fields is D gene, clone size, J gene, V gene, CDR3 protein, CDR3 DNA. D genes are given only for firm matches. Size tells how often a clone was seen (once, few, many) or the class of an expanded clone, and some rows leave it out.

d_call: TRBD2; clone_size: NA; j_call: TRBJ2-7; v_call: TRBV10-3; cdr3_aa: CATSPLGGISYEQYF; cdr3_nt: TGTGCCACGTCACCTCTCGGGGGGATCTCCTACGAGCAGTACTTC
d_call: NA; clone_size: NA; j_call: TRBJ2-2; v_call: TRBV9; cdr3_aa: CASSPRTASLTGELFF; cdr3_nt: TGTGCCAGCAGCCCGCGGACAGCCTCTCTCACCGGGGAGCTGTTTTTT
d_call: TRBD1; clone_size: once; j_call: TRBJ1-2; v_call: TRBV19; cdr3_aa: CASSGDRGQGGYTF; cdr3_nt: TGTGCCAGTAGCGGTGACAGGGGGCAGGGTGGCTACACCTTC
d_call: TRBD1; clone_size: NA; j_call: TRBJ1-2; v_call: TRBV28; cdr3_aa: CASNVAQGLWYGYTF; cdr3_nt: TGTGCCAGCAACGTGGCACAGGGGCTATGGTATGGCTACACCTTC
d_call: NA; clone_size: NA; j_call: TRBJ1-2; v_call: TRBV10-3; cdr3_aa: CAISVEAVDWGYTF; cdr3_nt: TGTGCCATCAGTGTCGAGGCGGTGGATTGGGGCTACACCTTC
d_call: NA; clone_size: NA; j_call: TRBJ2-1; v_call: TRBV10-2; cdr3_aa: CASSGTRLNEQFF; cdr3_nt: TGCGCCAGCAGTGGTACCAGGTTGAATGAGCAGTTCTTC
d_call: TRBD1; clone_size: NA; j_call: TRBJ1-2; v_call: TRBV30; cdr3_aa: CAVNRDRGNSFGYTF; cdr3_nt: TGTGCCGTCAATCGGGACAGGGGAAATAGTTTTGGCTACACCTTC
d_call: NA; clone_size: NA; j_call: TRBJ2-7; v_call: TRBV15; cdr3_aa: CATGELQGPNEQYF; cdr3_nt: TGTGCCACCGGAGAACTACAGGGTCCCAACGAGCAGTACTTC
d_call: NA; clone_size: NA; j_call: TRBJ2-1; v_call: TRBV7-2; cdr3_aa: CASSFGGTYNEQFF; cdr3_nt: TGTGCCAGCAGCTTCGGCGGGACCTACAATGAGCAGTTCTTC
d_call: NA; clone_size: NA; j_call: TRBJ1-6; v_call: TRBV30; cdr3_aa: CAWSVPGGINSPLHF; cdr3_nt: TGTGCCTGGAGTGTCCCCGGGGGCATTAATTCACCCCTCCACTTT
d_call: TRBD1; clone_size: NA; j_call: TRBJ2-2; v_call: TRBV19; cdr3_aa: CASSRDRGPNTGELFF; cdr3_nt: TGTGCCAGTAGTAGAGACAGGGGGCCGAACACCGGGGAGCTGTTTTTT
d_call: NA; clone_size: NA; j_call: TRBJ1-2; v_call: TRBV2; cdr3_aa: CASSERQTNGYTF; cdr3_nt: TGTGCCAGCAGTGAAAGACAGACGAATGGCTACACCTTC
d_call: TRBD1; clone_size: NA; j_call: TRBJ1-5; v_call: TRBV9; cdr3_aa: CASSVGDRGNQPQHF; cdr3_nt: TGTGCCAGCAGCGTAGGGGACAGGGGGAATCAGCCCCAGCATTTT
d_call: NA; clone_size: NA; j_call: TRBJ1-5; v_call: TRBV19; cdr3_aa: CASSIGGAYQPQHF; cdr3_nt: TGTGCCAGTAGTATTGGGGGGGCATATCAGCCCCAGCATTTT
d_call: NA; clone_size: NA; j_call: TRBJ2-4; v_call: TRBV20-1; cdr3_aa: CSASRVNIQYF; cdr3_nt: TGCAGTGCTAGCAGGGTGAACATTCAGTACTTC
d_call: NA; clone_size: NA; j_call: TRBJ2-1; v_call: TRBV6-1; cdr3_aa: CASRAIPNEQFF; cdr3_nt: TGTGCCAGCAGAGCAATCCCCAATGAGCAGTTCTTC
d_call: NA; clone_size: once; j_call: TRBJ1-1; v_call: TRBV18; cdr3_aa: CASSPEPGLNTEAFF; cdr3_nt: TGTGCCAGCTCACCAGAGCCTGGGCTGAACACTGAAGCTTTCTTT
d_call: NA; clone_size: NA; j_call: TRBJ1-4; v_call: TRBV19; cdr3_aa: CASSSRPWATNEKLFF; cdr3_nt: TGTGCCAGTAGTTCCAGGCCCTGGGCAACTAATGAAAAACTGTTTTTT
d_call: TRBD1; clone_size: NA; j_call: TRBJ1-2; v_call: TRBV6-1; cdr3_aa: CASSRQGNNYGYTF; cdr3_nt: TGTGCCAGCAGTCGACAGGGGAACAACTATGGCTACACCTTC
d_call: TRBD1; clone_size: NA; j_call: TRBJ2-5; v_call: TRBV7-3; cdr3_aa: CASSATGGYGEETQYF; cdr3_nt: TGTGCCAGCAGCGCCACAGGGGGCTATGGGGAAGAGACCCAGTACTTC
d_call: TRBD2; clone_size: once; j_call: TRBJ2-7; v_call: TRBV15; cdr3_aa: CATSRTVAGASYEQYF; cdr3_nt: TGTGCCACCAGCAGGACAGTGGCGGGAGCCTCCTACGAGCAGTACTTC
d_call: TRBD2; clone_size: NA; j_call: TRBJ2-7; v_call: TRBV5-6; cdr3_aa: CASSRGTSGEYEQYF; cdr3_nt: TGTGCCAGCAGCCGTGGGACTAGCGGGGAATACGAGCAGTACTTC